This TCR beta chain is from a study of cytomegalovirus exposure and HLA in healthy donors. Study observations and caveats: Donors belonging to an Asian-associated ancestry cluster reportedly showed fewer N-insertions in productive TCRs than the roughly 680-donor mean, according to what a later analysis found.

As regards this clone: Antigen unknown.

The CDR3 covers 14 residues. The germline gives CDR1 SGHTA, CDR2 FQGTGA. Trimming pared 3 bases from V and 5 bases from J, leaving 14 bases between. The donors (healthy individuals) were bone marrow donors. Primers included in the PCR were 60 Vbeta and 13 Jbeta primers. Clones were sequenced by immunoSEQ multiplex PCR, and TCRdb holds only the in-frame ones, with some missing. Of 200,000 or so clones listed, roughly 80% are singletons. The clonotype comes from a boy between 10 and 17 years old in good health and CMV-seronegative. This rearrangement joins TRBV7-3 to TRBJ2-7; possibly TRBD2 for D (6 bases). The specimen sequenced was PBMCs. CDR3 nucleotides: TGTGCCAGCAGCTTCCGGGAGTGGTGTCACGAGCAGTACTTC. It is translated as CASSFREWCHEQYF. Using reference TRBV7-3 and TRBJ2-7 for the parts outside the CDR3, the full variable domain is GAGVSQTPSNKVTEKGKYVELRCDPISGHTALYWYRQSLGQGPEFLIYFQGTGAADDSGLPNDRFFAVRPEGSVSTLKIQRTERGDSAVYLCASSFREWCHEQYFGPGTRLTVT.